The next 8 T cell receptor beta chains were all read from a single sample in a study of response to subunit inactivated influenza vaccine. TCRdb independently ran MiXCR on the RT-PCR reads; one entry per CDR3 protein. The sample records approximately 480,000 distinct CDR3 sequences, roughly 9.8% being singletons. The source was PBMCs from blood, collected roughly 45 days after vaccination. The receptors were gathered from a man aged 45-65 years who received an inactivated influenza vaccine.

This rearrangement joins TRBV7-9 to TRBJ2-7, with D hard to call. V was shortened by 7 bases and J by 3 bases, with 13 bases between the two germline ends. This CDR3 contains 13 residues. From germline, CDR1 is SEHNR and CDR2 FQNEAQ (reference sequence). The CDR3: CASNPADNYEQYF. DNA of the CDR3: TGTGCCAGCAATCCCGCAGATAACTACGAGCAGTACTTC.

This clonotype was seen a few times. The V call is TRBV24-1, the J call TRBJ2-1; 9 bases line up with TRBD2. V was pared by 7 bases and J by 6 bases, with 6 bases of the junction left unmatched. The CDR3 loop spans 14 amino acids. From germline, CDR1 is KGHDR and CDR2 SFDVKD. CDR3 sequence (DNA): TGTGCCACCAGCCTAGGGACTAGCATCAATGAGCAGTTCTTC. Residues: CATSLGTSINEQFF.

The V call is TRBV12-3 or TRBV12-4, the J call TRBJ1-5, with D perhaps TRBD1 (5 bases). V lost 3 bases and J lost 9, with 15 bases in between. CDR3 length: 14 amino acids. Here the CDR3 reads CASSLGRVNWPQHF. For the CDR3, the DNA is TGTGCCAGCAGTTTGGGACGGGTTAATTGGCCCCAGCATTTT.

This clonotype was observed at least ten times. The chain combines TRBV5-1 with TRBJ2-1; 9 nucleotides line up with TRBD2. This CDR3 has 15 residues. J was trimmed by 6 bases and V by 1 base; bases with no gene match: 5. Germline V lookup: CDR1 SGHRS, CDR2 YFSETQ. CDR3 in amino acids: CASSLRLAGSNEQFF. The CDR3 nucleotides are TGCGCCAGCAGCTTGCGGCTAGCGGGGTCCAATGAGCAGTTCTTC.

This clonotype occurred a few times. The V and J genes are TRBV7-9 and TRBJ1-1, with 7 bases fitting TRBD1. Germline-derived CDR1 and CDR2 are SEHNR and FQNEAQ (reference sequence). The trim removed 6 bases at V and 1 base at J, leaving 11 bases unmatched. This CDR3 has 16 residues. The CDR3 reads CASRPPLGQRNTEAFF. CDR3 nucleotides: TGTGCCAGCAGACCCCCTTTGGGACAGAGGAACACTGAAGCTTTCTTT.

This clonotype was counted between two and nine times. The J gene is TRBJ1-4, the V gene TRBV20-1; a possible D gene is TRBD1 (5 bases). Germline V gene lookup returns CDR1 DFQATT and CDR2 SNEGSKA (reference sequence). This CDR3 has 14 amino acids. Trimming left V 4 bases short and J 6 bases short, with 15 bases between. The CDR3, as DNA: TGCAGTGCTATGTCCGGGGTGGGGGATGAAAAACTGTTTTTT. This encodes CSAMSGVGDEKLFF.

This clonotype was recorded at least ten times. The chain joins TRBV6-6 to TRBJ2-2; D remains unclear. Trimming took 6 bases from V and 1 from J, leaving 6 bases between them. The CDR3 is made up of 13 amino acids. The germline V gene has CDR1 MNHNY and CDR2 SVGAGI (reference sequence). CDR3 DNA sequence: TGTGCCAGCAGCTTCCAGAACACCGGGGAGCTGTTTTTT. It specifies CASSFQNTGELFF.

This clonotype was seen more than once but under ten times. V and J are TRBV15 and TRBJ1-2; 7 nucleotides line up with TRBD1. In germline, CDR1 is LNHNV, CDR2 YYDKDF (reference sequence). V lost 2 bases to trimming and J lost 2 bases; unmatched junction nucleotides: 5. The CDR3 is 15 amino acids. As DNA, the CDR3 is TGTGCCACCAGCAGACCCAACAGGGGCAACTATGGCTACACCTTC. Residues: CATSRPNRGNYGYTF.